The subject of this entry is one T cell receptor beta chain. Some clones are missing from TCRdb's copy, which holds only in-frame ones; the method was immunoSEQ multiplex PCR. Among approximately 160,000 clones, about 95% were seen once, and the ten largest hold approximately 0.82%. These data come from a study of cytomegalovirus exposure and HLA in healthy donors. Germline V CDR1 and CDR2: SGHTA, FQGNSA. The CDR3 is 13 residues long. The J segment lost 4 bases and the V segment lost 2 bases, leaving 0 bases of the junction unmatched. The V gene is TRBV7-2, the J gene TRBJ1-1; 8 nucleotides match TRBD1. The sequenced sample was PBMCs. The receptor was isolated from a woman aged 18-29 years in good health and CMV-seronegative. The CDR3: CASSLTGGTEAFF. CDR3 coding DNA: TGTGCCAGCAGCTTAACAGGGGGCACTGAAGCTTTCTTT.